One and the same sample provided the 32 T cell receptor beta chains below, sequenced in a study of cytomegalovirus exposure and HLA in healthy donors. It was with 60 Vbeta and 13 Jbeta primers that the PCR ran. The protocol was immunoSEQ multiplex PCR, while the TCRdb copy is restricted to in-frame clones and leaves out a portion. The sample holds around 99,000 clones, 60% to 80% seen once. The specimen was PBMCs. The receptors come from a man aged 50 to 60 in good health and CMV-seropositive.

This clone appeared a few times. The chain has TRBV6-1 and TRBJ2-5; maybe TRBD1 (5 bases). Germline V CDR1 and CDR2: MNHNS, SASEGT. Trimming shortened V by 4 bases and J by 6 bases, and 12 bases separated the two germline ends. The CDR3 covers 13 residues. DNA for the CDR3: TGTGCCAGCAGTGGACTCAGGGTACAGACCCAGTACTTC. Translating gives CASSGLRVQTQYF.

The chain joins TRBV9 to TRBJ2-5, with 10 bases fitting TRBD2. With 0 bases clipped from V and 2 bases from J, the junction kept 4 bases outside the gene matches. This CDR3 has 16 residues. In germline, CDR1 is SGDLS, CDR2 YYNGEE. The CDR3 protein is CASSVGSGGIQETQYF. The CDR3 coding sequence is TGTGCCAGCAGCGTAGGTAGCGGGGGGATTCAAGAGACCCAGTACTTC. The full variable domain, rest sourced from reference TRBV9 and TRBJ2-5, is DSGVTQTPKHLITATGQRVTLRCSPRSGDLSVYWYQQSLDQGLQFLIQYYNGEERAKGNILERFSAQQFPDLHSELNLSSLELGDSALYFCASSVGSGGIQETQYFGPGTRLLVL.

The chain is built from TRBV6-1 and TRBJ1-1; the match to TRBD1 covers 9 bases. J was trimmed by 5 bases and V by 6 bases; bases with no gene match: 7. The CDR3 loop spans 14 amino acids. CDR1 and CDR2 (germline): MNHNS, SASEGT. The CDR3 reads CASSPTGGRTEAFF. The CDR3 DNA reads TGTGCCAGCAGCCCAACAGGGGGCCGAACTGAAGCTTTCTTT.

The CDR3 sequence is CSVEGLGHETQYF. The CDR3 nucleotides read TGCAGCGTTGAGGGCTTGGGGCATGAGACCCAGTACTTC. The chain carries TRBV29-1 and TRBJ2-5; TRBD1 might be the D (5 bases). The CDR3 sequence is 13 residues long. V lost 3 bases and J 5 bases, leaving 13 bases between the germline ends. Germline CDR1 reads SQVTM; CDR2 reads ANQGSEA.

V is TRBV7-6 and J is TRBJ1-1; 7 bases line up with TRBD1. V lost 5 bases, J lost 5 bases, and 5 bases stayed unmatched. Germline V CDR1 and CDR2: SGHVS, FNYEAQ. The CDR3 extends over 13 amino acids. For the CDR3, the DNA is TGTGCCAGCAGCATAACAGGGGAAACTGAAGCTTTCTTT. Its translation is CASSITGETEAFF.

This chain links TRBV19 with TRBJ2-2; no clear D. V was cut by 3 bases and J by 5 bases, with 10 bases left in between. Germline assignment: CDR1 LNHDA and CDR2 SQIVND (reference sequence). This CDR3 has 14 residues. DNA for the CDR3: TGTGCCAGTAGTATTAGTGGTTTGACCGGGGAGCTGTTTTTT. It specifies CASSISGLTGELFF.

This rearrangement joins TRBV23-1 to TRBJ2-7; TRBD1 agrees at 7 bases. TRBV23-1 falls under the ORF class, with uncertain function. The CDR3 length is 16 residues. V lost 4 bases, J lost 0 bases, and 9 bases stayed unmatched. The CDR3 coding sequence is TGCGCCAGCAGTCGCTTGGGACAGCTAAGCTCCTACGAGCAGTACTTC. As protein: CASSRLGQLSSYEQYF.

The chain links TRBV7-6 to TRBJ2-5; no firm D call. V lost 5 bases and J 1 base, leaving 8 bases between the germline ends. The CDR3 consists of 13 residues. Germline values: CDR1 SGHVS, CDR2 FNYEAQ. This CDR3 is CASSPKPQETQYF. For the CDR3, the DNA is TGTGCCAGCAGCCCGAAGCCCCAAGAGACCCAGTACTTC.

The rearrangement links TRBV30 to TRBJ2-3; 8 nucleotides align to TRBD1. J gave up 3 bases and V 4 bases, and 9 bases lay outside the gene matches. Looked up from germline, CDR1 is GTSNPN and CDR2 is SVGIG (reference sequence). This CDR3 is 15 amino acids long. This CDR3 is CAWNRDRRYTDTQYF. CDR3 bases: TGTGCCTGGAATCGGGACAGGAGGTATACAGATACGCAGTATTTT.

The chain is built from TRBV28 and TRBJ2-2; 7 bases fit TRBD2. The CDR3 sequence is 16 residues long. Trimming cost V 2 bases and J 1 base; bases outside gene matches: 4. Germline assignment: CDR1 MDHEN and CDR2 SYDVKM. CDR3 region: CASSLRGGGNTGELFF. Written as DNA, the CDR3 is TGTGCCAGCAGTTTACGCGGCGGGGGGAACACCGGGGAGCTGTTTTTT.

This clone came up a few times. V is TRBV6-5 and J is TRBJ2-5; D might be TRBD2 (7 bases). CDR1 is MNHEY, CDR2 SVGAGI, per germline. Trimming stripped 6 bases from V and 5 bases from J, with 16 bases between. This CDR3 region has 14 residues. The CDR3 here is CASRQPGGPETQYF. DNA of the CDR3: TGTGCCAGCAGACAACCCGGGGGGCCGGAGACCCAGTACTTC.

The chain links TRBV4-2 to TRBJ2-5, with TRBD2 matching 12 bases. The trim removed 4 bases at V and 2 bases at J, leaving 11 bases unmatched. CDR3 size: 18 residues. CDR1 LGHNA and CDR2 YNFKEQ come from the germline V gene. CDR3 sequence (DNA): TGTGCCAGCAGCCCAAGCGCGACTAGCGGGGGCGAACAAGAGACCCAGTACTTC. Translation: CASSPSATSGGEQETQYF.

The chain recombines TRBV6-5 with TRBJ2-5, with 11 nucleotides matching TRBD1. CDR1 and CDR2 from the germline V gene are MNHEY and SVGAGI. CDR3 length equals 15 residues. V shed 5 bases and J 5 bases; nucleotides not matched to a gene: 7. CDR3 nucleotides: TGTGCCAGCAGTCTCGGACAGGGGGCTTGGGAGACCCAGTACTTC. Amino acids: CASSLGQGAWETQYF.

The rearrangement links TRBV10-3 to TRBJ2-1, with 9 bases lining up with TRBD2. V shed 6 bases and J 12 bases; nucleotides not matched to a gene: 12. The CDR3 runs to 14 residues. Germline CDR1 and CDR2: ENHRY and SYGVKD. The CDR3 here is CAISPGTSHSGQFF. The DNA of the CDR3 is TGTGCCATCAGCCCCGGGACTAGCCACTCCGGGCAGTTCTTC.

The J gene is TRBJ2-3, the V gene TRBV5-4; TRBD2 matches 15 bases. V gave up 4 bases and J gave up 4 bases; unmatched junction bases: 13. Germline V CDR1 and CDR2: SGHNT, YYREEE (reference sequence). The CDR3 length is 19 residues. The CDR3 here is CASSPGPGTSGGKADTQYF. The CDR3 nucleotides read TGTGCCAGCAGCCCGGGTCCCGGGACTAGCGGGGGGAAGGCAGATACGCAGTATTTT.

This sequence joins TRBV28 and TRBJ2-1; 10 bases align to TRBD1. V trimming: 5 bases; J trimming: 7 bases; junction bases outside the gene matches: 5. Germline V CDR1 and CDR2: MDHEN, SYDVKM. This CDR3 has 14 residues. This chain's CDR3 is CASSPGTGVNEQFF. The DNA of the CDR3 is TGTGCCAGCAGTCCCGGGACAGGGGTAAATGAGCAGTTCTTC.

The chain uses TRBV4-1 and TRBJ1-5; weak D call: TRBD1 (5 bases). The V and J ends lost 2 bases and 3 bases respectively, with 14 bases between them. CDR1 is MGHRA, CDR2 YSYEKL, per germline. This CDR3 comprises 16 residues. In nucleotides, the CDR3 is TGCGCCAGCAGCCAATCCCCAGGGTTCCTCAATCAGCCCCAGCATTTT. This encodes CASSQSPGFLNQPQHF.

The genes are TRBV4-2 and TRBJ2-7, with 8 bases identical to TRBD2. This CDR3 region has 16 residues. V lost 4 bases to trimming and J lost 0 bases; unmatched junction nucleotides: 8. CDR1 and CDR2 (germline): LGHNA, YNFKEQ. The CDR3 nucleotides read TGTGCCAGCAGCCGGAGTAGCGGGGCCCCCTCCTACGAGCAGTACTTC. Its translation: CASSRSSGAPSYEQYF.

CDR3 sequence: CASSLGAGDQETQYF. The CDR3 coding sequence is TGTGCCAGCAGCTTGGGGGCGGGAGACCAAGAGACCCAGTACTTC. The chain combines TRBV7-9 with TRBJ2-5, with D possibly TRBD2 on 7 matching bases. The CDR3 runs 15 residues. Germline lookup yields CDR1 SEHNR and CDR2 FQNEAQ (reference sequence). V dropped 3 bases and J dropped 0 bases, with 11 bases sitting between them.

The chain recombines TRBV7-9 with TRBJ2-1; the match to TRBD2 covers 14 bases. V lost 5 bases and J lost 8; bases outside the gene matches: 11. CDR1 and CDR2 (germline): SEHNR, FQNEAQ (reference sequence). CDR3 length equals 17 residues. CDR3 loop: CASSLQTSGGATDEQFF. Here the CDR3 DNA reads TGTGCCAGCAGCCTCCAGACTAGCGGGGGGGCCACGGATGAGCAGTTCTTC.

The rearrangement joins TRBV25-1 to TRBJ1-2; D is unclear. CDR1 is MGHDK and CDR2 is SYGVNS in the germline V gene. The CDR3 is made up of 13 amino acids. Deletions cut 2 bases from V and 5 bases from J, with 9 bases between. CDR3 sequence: CASSESGDYGYTF. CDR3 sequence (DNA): TGTGCCAGCAGTGAAAGCGGGGATTATGGCTACACCTTC.

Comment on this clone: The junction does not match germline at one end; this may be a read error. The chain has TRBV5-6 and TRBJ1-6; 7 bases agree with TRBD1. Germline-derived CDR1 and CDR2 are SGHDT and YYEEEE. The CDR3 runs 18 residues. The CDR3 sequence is CASSLEGAGGLTTSPLNF. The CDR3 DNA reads TGTGCCAGCAGCTTGGAGGGGGCAGGGGGATTAACTACCTCACCCCTCAACTTT.

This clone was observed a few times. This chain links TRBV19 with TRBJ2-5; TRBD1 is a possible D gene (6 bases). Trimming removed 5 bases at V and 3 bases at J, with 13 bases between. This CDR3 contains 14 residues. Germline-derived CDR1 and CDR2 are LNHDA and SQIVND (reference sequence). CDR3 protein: CASSFRGLKETQYF. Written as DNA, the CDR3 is TGTGCCAGTAGTTTCAGGGGCCTTAAAGAGACCCAGTACTTC.

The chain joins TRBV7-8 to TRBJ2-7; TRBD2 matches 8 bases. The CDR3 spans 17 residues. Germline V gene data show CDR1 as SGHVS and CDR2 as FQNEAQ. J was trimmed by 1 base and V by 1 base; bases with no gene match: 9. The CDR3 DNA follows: TGTGCCAGCAGCTTAGGGGCGGGGGGCTGGGGGTCCTACGAGCAGTACTTC. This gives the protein CASSLGAGGWGSYEQYF.

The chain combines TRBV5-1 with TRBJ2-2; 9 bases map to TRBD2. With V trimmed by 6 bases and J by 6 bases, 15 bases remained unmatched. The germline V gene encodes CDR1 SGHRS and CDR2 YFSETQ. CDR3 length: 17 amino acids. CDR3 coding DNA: TGCGCCAGCAACCCGTCAGTGGCGGGGGGGAGCGCCGGGGAGCTGTTTTTT. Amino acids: CASNPSVAGGSAGELFF. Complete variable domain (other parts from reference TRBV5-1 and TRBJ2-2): KAGVTQTPRYLIKTRGQQVTLSCSPISGHRSVSWYQQTPGQGLQFLFEYFSETQRNKGNFPGRFSGRQFSNSRSEMNVSTLELGDSALYLCASNPSVAGGSAGELFFGEGSRLTVL.

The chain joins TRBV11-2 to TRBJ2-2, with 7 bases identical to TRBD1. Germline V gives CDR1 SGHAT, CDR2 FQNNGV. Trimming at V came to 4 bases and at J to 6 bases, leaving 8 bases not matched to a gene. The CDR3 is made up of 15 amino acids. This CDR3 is CASSWYRGGSGELFF. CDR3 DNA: TGTGCCAGCAGCTGGTACAGGGGTGGGTCCGGGGAGCTGTTTTTT.

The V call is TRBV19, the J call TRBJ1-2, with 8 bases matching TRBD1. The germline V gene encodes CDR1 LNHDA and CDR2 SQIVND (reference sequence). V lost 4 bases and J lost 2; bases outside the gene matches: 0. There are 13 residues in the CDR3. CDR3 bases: TGTGCCAGTAGTACAGGGGGCAACTATGGCTACACCTTC. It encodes CASSTGGNYGYTF.

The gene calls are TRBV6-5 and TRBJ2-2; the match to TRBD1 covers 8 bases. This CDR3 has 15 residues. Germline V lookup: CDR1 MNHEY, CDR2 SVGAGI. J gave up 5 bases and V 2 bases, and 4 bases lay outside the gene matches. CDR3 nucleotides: TGTGCCAGCAGTTACGGCGACAGGGGAACCGGGGAGCTGTTTTTT. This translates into CASSYGDRGTGELFF.

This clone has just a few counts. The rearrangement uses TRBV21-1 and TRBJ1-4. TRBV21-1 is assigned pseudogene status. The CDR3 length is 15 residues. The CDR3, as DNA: TGTGCCAGCAGCCCAAGGGGGGGGAGTTGTGAAAAACTGTTTTTT. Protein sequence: CASSPRGGSCEKLFF.

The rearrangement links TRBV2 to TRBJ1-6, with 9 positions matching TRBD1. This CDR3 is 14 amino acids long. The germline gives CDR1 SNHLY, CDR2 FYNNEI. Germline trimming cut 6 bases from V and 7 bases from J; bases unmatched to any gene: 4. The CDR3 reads CASRGQGQNSPLHF. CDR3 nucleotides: TGTGCCAGCAGAGGACAGGGGCAGAATTCACCCCTCCACTTT.

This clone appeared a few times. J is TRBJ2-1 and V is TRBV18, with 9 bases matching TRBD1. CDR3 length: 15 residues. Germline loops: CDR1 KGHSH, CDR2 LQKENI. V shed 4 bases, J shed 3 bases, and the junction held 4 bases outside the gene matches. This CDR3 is CASSHRTGVYNEQFF. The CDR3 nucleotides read TGTGCCAGCTCACACAGGACAGGGGTCTACAATGAGCAGTTCTTC.

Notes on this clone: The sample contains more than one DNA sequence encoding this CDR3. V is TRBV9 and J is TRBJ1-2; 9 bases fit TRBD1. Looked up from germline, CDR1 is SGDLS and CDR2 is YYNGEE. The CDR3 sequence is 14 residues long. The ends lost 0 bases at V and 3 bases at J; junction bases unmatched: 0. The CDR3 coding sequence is TGTGCCAGCAGCGTAGGACAGGGGGACTATGGCTACACCTTC. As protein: CASSVGQGDYGYTF. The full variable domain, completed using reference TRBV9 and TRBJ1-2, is DSGVTQTPKHLITATGQRVTLRCSPRSGDLSVYWYQQSLDQGLQFLIQYYNGEERAKGNILERFSAQQFPDLHSELNLSSLELGDSALYFCASSVGQGDYGYTFGSGTRLTVV.